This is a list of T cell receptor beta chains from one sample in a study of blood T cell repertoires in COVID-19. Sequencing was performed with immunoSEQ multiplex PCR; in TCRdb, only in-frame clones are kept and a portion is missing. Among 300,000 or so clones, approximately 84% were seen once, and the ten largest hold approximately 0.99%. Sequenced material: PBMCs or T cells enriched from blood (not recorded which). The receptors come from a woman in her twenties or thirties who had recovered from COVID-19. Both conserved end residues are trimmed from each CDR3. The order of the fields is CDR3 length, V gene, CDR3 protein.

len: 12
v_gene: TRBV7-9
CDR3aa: ASSLWTGGTEAF

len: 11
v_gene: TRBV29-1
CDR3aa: SVGLAGQETQY

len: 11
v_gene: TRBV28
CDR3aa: ASSPGSSYGYT

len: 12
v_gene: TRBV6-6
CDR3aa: ASSYLTGGDGYT

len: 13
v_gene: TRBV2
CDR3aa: ASSEGRIGRGSQY

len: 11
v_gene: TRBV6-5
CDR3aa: ASSTGGGITIY

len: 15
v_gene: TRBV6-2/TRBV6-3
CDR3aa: ASSYSGLAGVYNEQF

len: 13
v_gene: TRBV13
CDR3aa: ASSLETAQISEQY

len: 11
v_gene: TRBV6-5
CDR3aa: ASSPSGMGTQY

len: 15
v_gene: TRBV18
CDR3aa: ASSSLPTGSMNTEAF

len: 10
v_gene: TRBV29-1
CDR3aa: SVRDRLYEQY

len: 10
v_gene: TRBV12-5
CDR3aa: ASGPGRLEAF

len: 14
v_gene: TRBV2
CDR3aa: ASSEGTSGYTDTQY

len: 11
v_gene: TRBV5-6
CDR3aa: ASSLSYSYEQY

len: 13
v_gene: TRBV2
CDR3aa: ASSELAGNTGELF

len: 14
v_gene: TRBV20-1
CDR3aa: SASSGRSSYNSPLH

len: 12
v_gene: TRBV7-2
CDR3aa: ASSLGWATDTQY

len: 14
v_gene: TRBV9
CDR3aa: ASSEGPMGLSPEAF

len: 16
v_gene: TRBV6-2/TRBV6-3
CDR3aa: ASSYGSLQRQANTEAF

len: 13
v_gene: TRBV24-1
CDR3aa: ATSDSGQGADGLF

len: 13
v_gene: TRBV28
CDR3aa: ASSLSGTGRYEQY

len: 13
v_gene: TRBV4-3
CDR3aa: ASSQGLAPNNEQF

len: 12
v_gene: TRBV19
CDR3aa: AARAGGPTGELF

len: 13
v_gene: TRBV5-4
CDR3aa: ASSLAGQGGYEQY

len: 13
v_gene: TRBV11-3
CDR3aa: ASSPGQGSTGELF

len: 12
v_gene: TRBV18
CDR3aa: ASSRRDSFYEQY

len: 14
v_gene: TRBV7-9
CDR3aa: ASSGPGTGNSYEQY

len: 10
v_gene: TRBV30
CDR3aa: AWKDRGTPLH

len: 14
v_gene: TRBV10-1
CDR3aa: ASSESSGSGWGTQY

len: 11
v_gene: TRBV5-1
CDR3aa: ASSLDSPYTQY

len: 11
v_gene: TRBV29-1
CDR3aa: SIGQGNTGELF

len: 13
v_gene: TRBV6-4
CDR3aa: ASSDSYGGGAPQF

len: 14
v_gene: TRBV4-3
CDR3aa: ASSPGKGGGDNEQF

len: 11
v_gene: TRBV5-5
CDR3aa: ASSSTVLGEQY

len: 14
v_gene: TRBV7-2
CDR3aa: ASSLAGGNSGNTIY

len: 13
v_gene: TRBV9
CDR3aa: ASSVEAGYSYEQY

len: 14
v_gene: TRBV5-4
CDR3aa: ASSGGTSGVQETQY

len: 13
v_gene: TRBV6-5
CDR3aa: ASNPDRGINQPQH

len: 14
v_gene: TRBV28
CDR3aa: ASSIIGPGSNQPQH

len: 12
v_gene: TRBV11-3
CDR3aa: ASSLECESYEQY

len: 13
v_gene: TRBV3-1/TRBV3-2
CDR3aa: ASSLRTAFNEKLF

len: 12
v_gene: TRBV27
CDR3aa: ASGQDRASYEQY

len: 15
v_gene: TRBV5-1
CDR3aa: ASSLGLGEGGNNEQF

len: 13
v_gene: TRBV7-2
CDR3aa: ASSSGGRTRGEQF

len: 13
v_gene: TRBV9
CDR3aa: ASSVEPGPAYEQY

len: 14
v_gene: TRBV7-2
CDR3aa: ASSPGQGRANYGYT

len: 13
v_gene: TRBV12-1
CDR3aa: ASSFPSGYFYTQY

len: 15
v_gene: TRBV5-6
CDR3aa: ASSPSAGSGLNQPQH

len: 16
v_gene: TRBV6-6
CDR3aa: ASSPFEDRSWANYGYT

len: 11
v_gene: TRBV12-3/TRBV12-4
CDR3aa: ASQVTGDQPQH

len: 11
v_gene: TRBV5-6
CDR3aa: ASRLGGDTEAF

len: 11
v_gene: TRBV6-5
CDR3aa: ASSYLEDYGYT